A single sample gave rise to the 8 T cell receptor beta chains below, sequenced in a study of T cells in Graves' hyperthyroidism and ophthalmopathy. TCR beta CDR3 regions were amplified from RNA. The study used the HTBI primer set for a first-round RT-PCR of the TCR CDR3. TCRdb reprocessed the multiplex PCR reads via MiXCR and lists one record per CDR3 protein. The sample carries about 700,000 distinct CDR3 sequences, approximately 15% recorded once. The source material was blood. The receptors shown here come from a woman younger than 35 with Graves' hyperthyroidism.

V usage is TRBV24-1 and J usage is TRBJ2-2; 8 nucleotides match TRBD1. The J segment lost 3 bases and the V segment lost 0 bases, leaving 11 bases of the junction unmatched. CDR3 size: 19 residues. CDR1 and CDR2 (germline): KGHDR, SFDVKD. CDR3 bases: TGTGCCACCAGTGATTTGGATCAGGGGGCAGGGACCCACACCGGGGAGCTGTTTTTT. As protein: CATSDLDQGAGTHTGELFF.

This clonotype came up many times. This chain links TRBV6-6 with TRBJ2-1; D is possibly TRBD1 (5 bases). The CDR3 runs to 14 residues. Germline values: CDR1 MNHNY, CDR2 SVGAGI (reference sequence). V was cut by 2 bases and J by 7 bases, with 12 bases left in between. The CDR3 reads CASSYGRAGNEQFF. The CDR3, as DNA: TGTGCCAGCAGTTACGGCAGGGCTGGTAATGAGCAGTTCTTC.

This clonotype was counted a few times. The V gene is TRBV27, the J gene TRBJ2-1; tentative D call: TRBD2 (5 bases). The CDR3 contains 18 residues. Germline CDR1 MNHEY, CDR2 SMNVEV (reference sequence). V lost 2 bases, J lost 0 bases, and 17 bases lay in between. This CDR3 is CASSLMGRQLGSYNEQFF. The DNA for the CDR3 is TGTGCCAGCAGTTTAATGGGCCGGCAACTAGGCTCCTACAATGAGCAGTTCTTC.

This clonotype was counted ten times or more. V gene TRBV3-1 combines with J gene TRBJ2-5; 7 bases are a match to TRBD2. Unmatched junction bases numbered 8, after V lost 0 bases and J lost 4 bases. The germline V gene encodes CDR1 LGHDT and CDR2 YNNKEL (reference sequence). This CDR3 comprises 16 residues. The chain's CDR3 is CASSQDASGKAETQYF. Written as DNA, the CDR3 is TGTGCCAGCAGCCAAGATGCCAGCGGGAAGGCAGAGACCCAGTACTTC.

This sequence joins TRBV2 and TRBJ2-1; 10 bases align to TRBD2. Germline V gene sequence: CDR1 SNHLY, CDR2 FYNNEI. Unmatched junction bases numbered 3, after V lost 3 bases and J lost 4 bases. This CDR3 is built from 15 residues. The CDR3 loop is CASSDSGRRYNEQFF. CDR3 nucleotides: TGTGCCAGCAGTGATAGCGGGAGGAGGTACAATGAGCAGTTCTTC.

This clonotype was seen many times. The CDR3, as DNA: TGTGCCAGCTCACCTAGACAGCTATCCTACGAGCAGTACTTC. Translation: CASSPRQLSYEQYF. This sequence joins TRBV18 and TRBJ2-7, with TRBD1 as a possible D gene (5 bases). Trimming took off 3 bases at V and 1 base at J, with 10 bases between the two ends. Germline-derived CDR1 and CDR2 are KGHSH and LQKENI. This CDR3 is built from 14 residues.

V is TRBV2 and J is TRBJ1-4; possibly TRBD1 for D (6 bases). CDR3 length equals 15 residues. Trimming pared 6 bases from V and 2 bases from J, leaving 13 bases between. The germline CDR1 and CDR2 sequences are SNHLY and FYNNEI. CDR3 amino acids: CASRLEGGTNEKLFF. The CDR3 region has the DNA TGTGCCAGCAGGCTCGAGGGGGGGACTAATGAAAAACTGTTTTTT. The variable domain in full, with the rest retrieved from reference TRBV2 and TRBJ1-4, is EPEVTQTPSHQVTQMGQEVILRCVPISNHLYFYWYRQILGQKVEFLVSFYNNEISEKSEIFDDQFSVERPDGSNFTLKIRSTKLEDSAMYFCASRLEGGTNEKLFFGSGTQLSVL.

This clonotype has a single count. This sequence joins TRBV28 and TRBJ2-1, with 7 bases that match TRBD1. The junction had 4 bases not matched to a gene; V was cut back by 5 bases and J by 9 bases. CDR3 size: 12 residues. Germline CDR1 is MDHEN and CDR2 is SYDVKM. In nucleotides, the CDR3 is TGTGCCAGCAGTCCGCAGGGGGTTGAGCAGTTCTTC. Translated, it gives CASSPQGVEQFF.